Shown below are 25 T cell receptor beta chains from a single sample sequenced in a study of T cell responses to AZD1222 COVID-19 vaccine. Here immunoSEQ multiplex PCR was the method, and the copy in TCRdb shows in-frame clones only, minus some. In the table there are approximately 120,000 clones, just under 90% of which are singletons. Sequencing was performed on peripheral blood, taken on day 0 of AZD1222 vaccination. Source of these receptors: an adult in good health.

A single count supports this clone. The chain employs TRBV10-1 and TRBJ2-1; 9 bases are a match to TRBD2. The CDR3 covers 18 residues. Germline CDR1 is WNHNN and CDR2 is SYGVQD (reference sequence). V dropped 3 bases and J dropped 0; count of bases not matched to a gene: 9. As DNA, the CDR3 is TGCGCCAGCAGTGACGAAGTGGCGGGAGGGAGCTCCTACAATGAGCAGTTCTTC. This sequence encodes CASSDEVAGGSSYNEQFF.

This clone came up a few times. This chain connects TRBV7-3 to TRBJ2-2; 10 bases are shared with TRBD2. J was trimmed by 0 bases and V by 0 bases; bases with no gene match: 7. This CDR3 contains 19 residues. The V gene's germline CDR1 is SGHTA and CDR2 FQGTGA. The CDR3 coding sequence is TGTGCCAGCAGCTTAACCGGGACTAGCGTTATCGCGAACACCGGGGAGCTGTTTTTT. Protein sequence: CASSLTGTSVIANTGELFF.

The chain recombines TRBV2 with TRBJ2-3; 10 nucleotides align to TRBD2. The germline V gene has CDR1 SNHLY and CDR2 FYNNEI. Unmatched junction bases numbered 8, after V lost 8 bases and J lost 6 bases. The CDR3 is 14 amino acids. CDR3 amino acids: CASCLAGGSDTQYF. Here the CDR3 DNA reads TGTGCCAGCTGCTTAGCGGGAGGCTCGGATACGCAGTATTTT.

The V call is TRBV4-2, the J call TRBJ1-1, with TRBD1 as a possible D gene (6 bases). The ends were cut back, 4 bases at V and 12 bases at J, with 15 bases in the middle. The CDR3 is 12 residues long. CDR1 and CDR2 (germline): LGHNA, YNFKEQ. DNA of the CDR3: TGTGCCAGCAGCCCAGACAGGACGGTCACTTTCTTT. Protein: CASSPDRTVTFF.

The genes are TRBV19 and TRBJ2-1; 8 positions agree with TRBD1. CDR1 and CDR2 (germline): LNHDA, SQIVND (reference sequence). V was clipped by 2 bases and J by 3 bases; unmatched bases: 6. This CDR3 spans 16 amino acids. CDR3: CASSIIGTGNYNEQFF. Here the CDR3 DNA reads TGTGCCAGTAGTATAATAGGGACAGGTAACTACAATGAGCAGTTCTTC.

This clone appeared a single time. V usage is TRBV5-6 and J usage is TRBJ2-7; D may be TRBD2 (6 bases). The CDR3 is made up of 14 amino acids. Trimming took 6 bases from V and 2 from J, leaving 15 bases between them. CDR1 is SGHDT, CDR2 YYEEEE, per germline. The CDR3 sequence is CASTIRGGAYEQYF. The CDR3 DNA reads as TGTGCCAGCACCATTCGAGGAGGGGCCTACGAGCAGTACTTC.

This rearrangement joins TRBV9 to TRBJ2-7; D perhaps matches TRBD1 (6 bases). This CDR3 has 15 residues. Trimming removed 0 bases from V and 5 bases from J, with 15 bases in between. CDR1 and CDR2 (germline): SGDLS, YYNGEE. CDR3 DNA sequence: TGTGCCAGCAGCGTAGGCTGGACAGAGCGCAACGAGCAGTACTTC. Translating it yields CASSVGWTERNEQYF.

Note on this clone: The same CDR3 can be traced to other DNA sequences in this sample. CDR3: CASSPPSKPYEQYF. The CDR3 bases are TGTGCCAGCTCACCACCTTCCAAACCCTACGAGCAGTACTTC. V gene TRBV18 combines with J gene TRBJ2-7; the D is unclear. The CDR3 has 14 amino acids. CDR1 is KGHSH and CDR2 is LQKENI in the germline V gene. The germline V and J ends were trimmed by 0 bases and 2 bases, with 8 bases remaining between them.

This clone occurred once. The chain couples TRBV18 to TRBJ1-1; 10 bases align to TRBD1. The trim removed 4 bases at V and 1 base at J, leaving 3 bases unmatched. This CDR3 region has 15 residues. Germline-derived CDR1 and CDR2 are KGHSH and LQKENI. The CDR3 spells CASSQGTGANTEAFF. DNA for the CDR3: TGTGCCAGCTCACAAGGGACAGGGGCGAACACTGAAGCTTTCTTT.

As concerns this clone: Other nucleotide sequences in the sample specify the same CDR3. This rearrangement joins TRBV28 to TRBJ2-5; maybe TRBD1 (6 bases). The germline V and J ends were trimmed by 10 bases and 1 base, with 13 bases remaining between them. Per the germline V gene, CDR1 is MDHEN and CDR2 is SYDVKM. This CDR3 comprises 13 residues. CDR3 in DNA: TGTGCCACCATAGGACAGCGCCAAGAGACCCAGTACTTC. Encoded protein: CATIGQRQETQYF.

The CDR3 spells CASSLRRGGEAFF. As DNA, the CDR3 is TGTGCCAGCAGCTTAAGAAGGGGAGGTGAAGCTTTCTTT. The chain is built from TRBV7-2 and TRBJ1-1, with a weak D call TRBD1 (5 bases). Germline V gene sequence: CDR1 SGHTA, CDR2 FQGNSA. CDR3 length: 13 residues. Trimming shortened V by 2 bases and J by 7 bases, and 11 bases separated the two germline ends.

This clone was found once. This chain joins TRBV7-3 and TRBJ1-1, with unresolved D. This CDR3 contains 13 residues. The V end lost 1 base, the J end lost 2 bases, and 5 bases lay between the germline ends. The germline CDR1 and CDR2 sequences are SGHTA and FQGTGA. The CDR3 DNA reads as TGTGCCAGCAGCTTAATTGTAAACACTGAAGCTTTCTTT. Amino acid sequence: CASSLIVNTEAFF.

This clone was observed once. The chain combines TRBV18 with TRBJ2-5; 11 bases agree with TRBD2. The J segment lost 5 bases and the V segment lost 3 bases, leaving 5 bases of the junction unmatched. The CDR3 sequence is 15 residues long. The germline V gene has CDR1 KGHSH and CDR2 LQKENI. The CDR3 region has the DNA TGTGCCAGCTCACCCACTAGCGGGAGTTATGAGACCCAGTACTTC. Translation gives CASSPTSGSYETQYF.

The rearrangement links TRBV4-3 to TRBJ2-3; 7 bases are a match to TRBD2. CDR3 size: 17 residues. Germline assignment: CDR1 LGHNA and CDR2 YSLEER. The V segment lost 0 bases and the J segment 1 base; nucleotides outside the gene matches: 7. CDR3 sequence reads: CASSQEELAACTDTQYF. CDR3 DNA sequence: TGCGCCAGCAGCCAAGAGGAGCTAGCGGCCTGCACAGATACGCAGTATTTT.

The chain combines TRBV3-1 (or the pseudogene TRBV3-2) with TRBJ2-2, with D tentatively TRBD1 (5 bases). Germline CDR1 is LGHDT and CDR2 is YNNKEL (reference sequence). Trimming removed 0 bases at V and 3 bases at J, with 11 bases between. The CDR3 totals 16 residues. The CDR3 is CASSQDLPGHTGELFF. The CDR3 nucleotides read TGTGCCAGCAGCCAAGATCTCCCAGGGCACACCGGGGAGCTGTTTTTT.

A single count supports this clone. The chain recombines TRBV7-9 with TRBJ1-2; 9 nucleotides agree with TRBD1. After removal of 5 bases from V and 4 bases from J, the junction contained 8 bases not matched to a gene. Germline V gene data show CDR1 as SEHNR and CDR2 as FQNEAQ (reference sequence). This CDR3 contains 15 residues. CDR3 amino acids: CASSPPGQGTYGYTF. CDR3 sequence (DNA): TGTGCCAGCAGCCCGCCGGGACAGGGCACCTATGGCTACACCTTC.

The chain links TRBV4-2 to TRBJ1-4; no firm D call. The CDR3 is 14 residues long. V gave up 0 bases and J gave up 7 bases, with 9 bases separating them. Germline V gene data show CDR1 as LGHNA and CDR2 as YNFKEQ. The CDR3 DNA follows: TGTGCCAGCAGCCAAGAATTACAGCGTGAAAAACTGTTTTTT. Its translation is CASSQELQREKLFF.

This clone was detected only once. The chain is built from TRBV11-3 and TRBJ2-1, with 11 nucleotides matching TRBD2. The trim removed 4 bases at V and 5 bases at J, leaving 4 bases unmatched. In germline, CDR1 is SGHNT, CDR2 YENEEA. The CDR3 has 15 residues. CDR3 DNA sequence: TGTGCCAGCAGCTCCCAGACTAGCGGGAACAATGAGCAGTTCTTC. Encoded protein: CASSSQTSGNNEQFF.

This clone was observed a single time. This chain uses TRBV19 with TRBJ2-5; 8 nucleotides align to TRBD2. The CDR3 totals 13 residues. Looked up from germline, CDR1 is LNHDA and CDR2 is SQIVND (reference sequence). The junction had 5 bases not matched to a gene; V was cut back by 6 bases and J by 5 bases. DNA for the CDR3: TGTGCCAGTAGATGGCGGGAGGAGGAGACCCAGTACTTC. Translated: CASRWREEETQYF.

The rearrangement uses TRBV7-9 and TRBJ1-3; 7 positions match TRBD1. CDR3 length: 16 residues. V lost 5 bases and J lost 4; bases outside the gene matches: 11. Germline V gives CDR1 SEHNR, CDR2 FQNEAQ (reference sequence). Here the CDR3 reads CASSPGTDVGGNTIYF. The CDR3 DNA is TGTGCCAGCAGCCCGGGGACAGACGTTGGAGGAAACACCATATATTTT.

V and J are TRBV30 and TRBJ2-5, with D possibly TRBD2 on 6 matching bases. Germline V gene lookup returns CDR1 GTSNPN and CDR2 SVGIG (reference sequence). The V and J ends lost 0 bases and 5 bases respectively, with 13 bases between them. The length of the CDR3 is 14 residues. Here the CDR3 reads CAWSVRGRWETQYF. Written as DNA, the CDR3 is TGTGCCTGGAGTGTTCGGGGGAGGTGGGAGACCCAGTACTTC.

The chain recombines TRBV28 with TRBJ2-4, with 11 bases fitting TRBD2. This CDR3 contains 15 residues. The V and J ends lost 6 bases and 7 bases, in that order; junction bases with no gene match: 8. Looked up from germline, CDR1 is MDHEN and CDR2 is SYDVKM. CDR3 sequence: CASRVAGGRWNIQYF. CDR3 nucleotide sequence: TGTGCCAGCAGGGTAGCGGGAGGGCGTTGGAACATTCAGTACTTC.

This clone was observed a single time. V is TRBV15 and J is TRBJ2-7; D perhaps matches TRBD2 (6 bases). Trimming took 1 base from V and 0 from J, leaving 10 bases between them. CDR1 LNHNV and CDR2 YYDKDF come from the germline V gene (reference sequence). This CDR3 is 15 amino acids long. The chain's CDR3 is CATSRAGGISYEQYF. DNA for the CDR3: TGTGCCACCAGCAGAGCTGGCGGGATCTCCTACGAGCAGTACTTC. Full variable domain (remainder filled in from reference TRBV15 and TRBJ2-7): DAMVIQNPRYQVTQFGKPVTLSCSQTLNHNVMYWYQQKSSQAPKLLFHYYDKDFNNEADTPDNFQSRRPNTSFCFLDIRSPGLGDTAMYLCATSRAGGISYEQYFGPGTRLTVT.

The V and J genes are TRBV7-9 and TRBJ2-2, with D perhaps matching TRBD2 (5 bases). Germline V lookup: CDR1 SEHNR, CDR2 FQNEAQ (reference sequence). The V gene lost 3 bases and the J gene lost 1 base, with 9 bases spanning the gap. This CDR3 is 15 amino acids long. This chain's CDR3 is CASSFSGKNTGELFF. As DNA, the CDR3 is TGTGCCAGCAGCTTTTCCGGGAAGAACACCGGGGAGCTGTTTTTT.

The chain is built from TRBV18 and TRBJ1-3, with 9 positions matching TRBD1. Per the germline V gene, CDR1 is KGHSH and CDR2 is LQKENI. Losses at the gene ends were 1 base for V and 1 base for J; bases not matched to a gene: 14. The CDR3 is 20 amino acids. CDR3 DNA: TGTGCCAGCTCACCACTAAGGCGGACAGGGGCGAGCTCTTCTGGAAACACCATATATTTT. It is translated as CASSPLRRTGASSSGNTIYF.